This T cell receptor (beta chain) was found in a study of T cells in localized non-small cell lung cancer. The study's findings and limits: One tumor region alone was sequenced, and heterogeneity therefore remains possible. Tumor trailed uninvolved adjacent lung in T cell clonality, which peaked there.

As for this clone: Its target is not known.

This table comes from immunoSEQ multiplex PCR, and its TCRdb copy is limited to in-frame clones, with some not included. The table records more than 1,500 clones, roughly 36% of them present only once. Germline CDR1 and CDR2: GTSNPN and SVGIG (reference sequence). The CDR3 spans 15 residues. The V end lost 1 base, the J end lost 5 bases, and 15 bases lay between the germline ends. V usage is TRBV30 and J usage is TRBJ1-3; D remains unclear. The sequence derives from a woman aged 40-70 years with stage I lung adenocarcinoma. This sample comprised lung tumor tissue, obtained before any cancer treatment. The CDR3 bases are TGTGCCTGGAGTGGGTCACAGCTCCCGAGAAACACCATATATTTT. Translating gives CAWSGSQLPRNTIYF.